A selection of T cell receptor beta chains follows, all from one sample in a study of T cell responses to AZD1222 COVID-19 vaccine. Profiling relied on immunoSEQ multiplex PCR, and the TCRdb table lists in-frame clones only, not all of them. The table lists tens of thousands of clones, about nine tenths of them singletons, with roughly 7.3% in the top ten. Sequences were derived from peripheral blood, sampled on day 0 of AZD1222 vaccination. Receptor source: an adult in good health. CDR3s include the opening cysteine and the closing phenylalanine or tryptophan. Fields, in order: CDR3 length, D gene, clone size, V gene, J gene, CDR3 protein, CDR3 DNA. D genes are given only for firm matches. Clone size is given for some rows only: seen once, a few or many times, or a class if the clone is expanded.

cdr3_length: 13; d_call: .; clone_size: .; v_call: TRBV28; j_call: TRBJ2-7; cdr3_aa: CASSLAVLKEQYF; cdr3_nt: TGTGCCAGCAGTTTAGCGGTCCTTAAAGAGCAGTACTTC
cdr3_length: 19; d_call: TRBD2; clone_size: .; v_call: TRBV3-1/TRBV3-2; j_call: TRBJ2-1; cdr3_aa: CASSQLKMGGVAGHNEQFF; cdr3_nt: TGTGCCAGCAGCCAGCTCAAGATGGGAGGGGTAGCGGGGCACAATGAGCAGTTCTTC
cdr3_length: 16; d_call: .; clone_size: .; v_call: TRBV19; j_call: TRBJ1-5; cdr3_aa: CASSIGSGVSNQPQHF; cdr3_nt: TGTGCCAGTAGTATCGGAAGCGGAGTGAGCAATCAGCCCCAGCATTTT
cdr3_length: 15; d_call: .; clone_size: .; v_call: TRBV27; j_call: TRBJ1-1; cdr3_aa: CASSFVGSRDTEAFF; cdr3_nt: TGTGCCAGCAGTTTCGTAGGGTCTAGGGACACTGAAGCTTTCTTT
cdr3_length: 15; d_call: .; clone_size: .; v_call: TRBV28; j_call: TRBJ1-6; cdr3_aa: CASSAKVYRSSPLHF; cdr3_nt: TGTGCCAGCAGTGCAAAAGTGTACCGCTCTTCACCCCTCCACTTT
cdr3_length: 14; d_call: .; clone_size: .; v_call: TRBV6-4; j_call: TRBJ1-1; cdr3_aa: CASSESTDLTEAFF; cdr3_nt: TGTGCCAGCAGTGAATCGACAGATCTTACTGAAGCTTTCTTT
cdr3_length: 15; d_call: TRBD1; clone_size: .; v_call: TRBV28; j_call: TRBJ1-2; cdr3_aa: CASIGGDRRHYGYTF; cdr3_nt: TGTGCCAGCATAGGTGGGGACAGGAGACACTATGGCTACACCTTC
cdr3_length: 18; d_call: .; clone_size: .; v_call: TRBV3-1/TRBV3-2; j_call: TRBJ2-5; cdr3_aa: CASSRLKQVLNKKETQYF; cdr3_nt: TGTGCCAGCAGCCGACTAAAACAGGTCCTAAACAAGAAAGAGACCCAGTACTTC
cdr3_length: 14; d_call: .; clone_size: .; v_call: TRBV21-1; j_call: TRBJ2-2; cdr3_aa: CASSREKVTGELFF; cdr3_nt: TGTGCCAGCAGCAGGGAGAAAGTAACCGGGGAGCTGTTTTTT
cdr3_length: 15; d_call: .; clone_size: .; v_call: TRBV11-2; j_call: TRBJ2-1; cdr3_aa: CASSPGAGTHNEQFF; cdr3_nt: TGTGCCAGCAGCCCAGGGGCGGGTACACACAATGAGCAGTTCTTC
cdr3_length: 16; d_call: TRBD2; clone_size: .; v_call: TRBV7-2; j_call: TRBJ2-7; cdr3_aa: CASTRVTSGAAYEQYF; cdr3_nt: TGTGCCAGCACCAGAGTAACTAGCGGGGCCGCCTACGAGCAGTACTTC
cdr3_length: 18; d_call: TRBD1; clone_size: .; v_call: TRBV11-3; j_call: TRBJ1-2; cdr3_aa: CASSRGGDRGRSFYGYTF; cdr3_nt: TGTGCCAGCAGCCGGGGGGGAGACAGGGGCCGATCTTTTTATGGCTACACCTTC
cdr3_length: 14; d_call: .; clone_size: .; v_call: TRBV7-3; j_call: TRBJ1-1; cdr3_aa: CASSLTAGVTEAFF; cdr3_nt: TGTGCCAGCAGCTTAACCGCAGGGGTCACTGAAGCTTTCTTT
cdr3_length: 14; d_call: TRBD1; clone_size: once; v_call: TRBV4-2; j_call: TRBJ2-7; cdr3_aa: CASSQTGVTYEQYF; cdr3_nt: TGTGCCAGCAGCCAGACAGGGGTCACCTACGAGCAGTACTTC
cdr3_length: 17; d_call: .; clone_size: .; v_call: TRBV5-5; j_call: TRBJ2-1; cdr3_aa: CASSLTTAGTSYNEQFF; cdr3_nt: TGTGCCAGCAGCTTGACTACGGCGGGAACCTCCTACAATGAGCAGTTCTTC
cdr3_length: 15; d_call: .; clone_size: .; v_call: TRBV10-1; j_call: TRBJ2-7; cdr3_aa: CASSESFRFGSGQYF; cdr3_nt: TGCGCCAGCAGTGAGTCATTCCGTTTCGGGAGCGGGCAGTACTTC
cdr3_length: 16; d_call: TRBD1; clone_size: .; v_call: TRBV4-2; j_call: TRBJ1-1; cdr3_aa: CASSQAAGGVNTEAFF; cdr3_nt: TGTGCCAGCAGCCAAGCAGCAGGGGGGGTGAACACTGAAGCTTTCTTT
cdr3_length: 14; d_call: TRBD2; clone_size: .; v_call: TRBV29-1; j_call: TRBJ2-3; cdr3_aa: CSGKTSGRTDTQYF; cdr3_nt: TGCAGCGGTAAGACTAGCGGGAGAACGGATACGCAGTATTTT
cdr3_length: 14; d_call: TRBD1; clone_size: .; v_call: TRBV3-1/TRBV3-2; j_call: TRBJ2-5; cdr3_aa: CASSQVSGGETQYF; cdr3_nt: TGTGCCAGCAGCCAAGTGTCAGGGGGAGAGACCCAGTACTTC
cdr3_length: 15; d_call: TRBD2; clone_size: .; v_call: TRBV3-1/TRBV3-2; j_call: TRBJ2-4; cdr3_aa: CASSLRGTNQNIQYF; cdr3_nt: TGTGCCAGCAGCCTGCGGGGGACCAATCAAAACATTCAGTACTTC
cdr3_length: 17; d_call: TRBD2; clone_size: .; v_call: TRBV10-2; j_call: TRBJ2-1; cdr3_aa: CASSALPGTRGTDEQFF; cdr3_nt: TGCGCCAGCAGTGCTTTACCCGGGACTAGGGGAACGGATGAGCAGTTCTTC
cdr3_length: 16; d_call: .; clone_size: .; v_call: TRBV6-1; j_call: TRBJ1-5; cdr3_aa: CASSEIHWQYNQPQHF; cdr3_nt: TGTGCCAGCAGTGAAATTCATTGGCAGTACAATCAGCCCCAGCATTTT
cdr3_length: 12; d_call: .; clone_size: .; v_call: TRBV12-3/TRBV12-4; j_call: TRBJ2-3; cdr3_aa: CASSPSRGRPTF; cdr3_nt: TGTGCCAGCAGCCCGTCGCGGGGCAGACCTACTTTT
cdr3_length: 20; d_call: .; clone_size: .; v_call: TRBV28; j_call: TRBJ1-1; cdr3_aa: CASSPSPRRVGHHGYTEAFF; cdr3_nt: TGTGCCAGCAGCCCAAGCCCGCGCAGGGTAGGGCACCATGGGTACACTGAAGCTTTCTTT
cdr3_length: 15; d_call: .; clone_size: .; v_call: TRBV15; j_call: TRBJ2-1; cdr3_aa: CATSRDLLTDGEQFF; cdr3_nt: TGTGCCACCAGCAGAGATCTTCTGACCGACGGTGAGCAGTTCTTC
cdr3_length: 15; d_call: .; clone_size: .; v_call: TRBV19; j_call: TRBJ1-2; cdr3_aa: CASSRSQGTLYGYTF; cdr3_nt: TGTGCCAGTAGTCGAAGTCAGGGTACCCTCTATGGCTACACCTTC
cdr3_length: 13; d_call: .; clone_size: few; v_call: TRBV6-6; j_call: TRBJ1-2; cdr3_aa: CASSRDGIYGYTF; cdr3_nt: TGTGCCAGCAGCCGGGACGGCATCTATGGCTACACCTTC
cdr3_length: 16; d_call: TRBD2; clone_size: .; v_call: TRBV27; j_call: TRBJ2-3; cdr3_aa: CASSSLLAGGPDTQYF; cdr3_nt: TGTGCCAGCAGTTCCCTACTAGCGGGAGGTCCAGATACGCAGTATTTT
cdr3_length: 18; d_call: TRBD2; clone_size: .; v_call: TRBV4-1; j_call: TRBJ2-3; cdr3_aa: CASSQGPGSGRATDTQYF; cdr3_nt: TGCGCCAGCAGCCAAGGCCCAGGTAGCGGGAGGGCCACAGATACGCAGTATTTT
cdr3_length: 14; d_call: .; clone_size: .; v_call: TRBV6-5; j_call: TRBJ1-1; cdr3_aa: CASATTGTNAEAFF; cdr3_nt: TGTGCCAGTGCGACTACAGGGACGAACGCTGAAGCTTTCTTT
cdr3_length: 13; d_call: .; clone_size: .; v_call: TRBV19; j_call: TRBJ1-1; cdr3_aa: CASRQGQNTEAFF; cdr3_nt: TGTGCCAGTAGGCAGGGGCAGAACACTGAAGCTTTCTTT
cdr3_length: 13; d_call: .; clone_size: .; v_call: TRBV7-3; j_call: TRBJ2-3; cdr3_aa: CASSLIQTDTQYF; cdr3_nt: TGTGCCAGCAGCTTAATTCAGACAGATACGCAGTATTTT
cdr3_length: 14; d_call: .; clone_size: .; v_call: TRBV30; j_call: TRBJ1-4; cdr3_aa: CAWQGQATNEKLFF; cdr3_nt: TGTGCCTGGCAGGGACAAGCAACTAATGAAAAACTGTTTTTT
cdr3_length: 16; d_call: TRBD2; clone_size: .; v_call: TRBV24-1; j_call: TRBJ2-1; cdr3_aa: CATSDLTGGSYNEQFF; cdr3_nt: TGTGCCACCAGTGATTTGACGGGGGGTTCCTACAATGAGCAGTTCTTC
cdr3_length: 15; d_call: .; clone_size: .; v_call: TRBV19; j_call: TRBJ1-6; cdr3_aa: CASSITGTADSPLHF; cdr3_nt: TGTGCCAGTAGTATTACGGGGACCGCGGATTCACCCCTCCACTTT
cdr3_length: 16; d_call: .; clone_size: .; v_call: TRBV6-2/TRBV6-3; j_call: TRBJ2-7; cdr3_aa: CASSSFRQETFYEQYF; cdr3_nt: TGTGCCAGCAGTTCTTTCAGACAGGAGACCTTCTACGAGCAGTACTTC
cdr3_length: 14; d_call: TRBD1; clone_size: .; v_call: TRBV5-5; j_call: TRBJ1-1; cdr3_aa: CASSHMTGGTEAFF; cdr3_nt: TGTGCCAGCAGCCACATGACAGGGGGCACTGAAGCTTTCTTT
cdr3_length: 15; d_call: .; clone_size: .; v_call: TRBV7-2; j_call: TRBJ1-4; cdr3_aa: CASSLMGTENEKLFF; cdr3_nt: TGTGCCAGCAGCCTCATGGGAACCGAGAATGAAAAACTGTTTTTT
cdr3_length: 15; d_call: TRBD2; clone_size: .; v_call: TRBV27; j_call: TRBJ2-5; cdr3_aa: CASSFRPSGQETQYF; cdr3_nt: TGTGCCAGCAGTTTTCGTCCTAGCGGCCAAGAGACCCAGTACTTC
cdr3_length: 16; d_call: .; clone_size: once; v_call: TRBV28; j_call: TRBJ1-1; cdr3_aa: CASSFRLGRGNTEAFF; cdr3_nt: TGTGCCAGCAGTTTCCGCCTCGGGAGAGGGAACACTGAAGCTTTCTTT
cdr3_length: 16; d_call: TRBD1; clone_size: .; v_call: TRBV4-2; j_call: TRBJ2-7; cdr3_aa: CASSQEGTGQVYEQYF; cdr3_nt: TGTGCCAGCAGCCAAGAGGGGACAGGGCAAGTCTACGAGCAGTACTTC
cdr3_length: 15; d_call: .; clone_size: .; v_call: TRBV6-1; j_call: TRBJ1-1; cdr3_aa: CASSEFWVLNTEAFF; cdr3_nt: TGTGCCAGCAGTGAATTTTGGGTTCTGAACACTGAAGCTTTCTTT
cdr3_length: 16; d_call: TRBD1; clone_size: .; v_call: TRBV5-8; j_call: TRBJ2-1; cdr3_aa: CASSGGQVGSYNEQFF; cdr3_nt: TGTGCCAGCAGCGGAGGACAGGTCGGCTCCTACAATGAGCAGTTCTTC
cdr3_length: 13; d_call: .; clone_size: .; v_call: TRBV5-1; j_call: TRBJ2-7; cdr3_aa: CASTRDHSYEQYF; cdr3_nt: TGCGCCAGCACCCGGGACCACTCCTACGAGCAGTACTTC
cdr3_length: 17; d_call: .; clone_size: .; v_call: TRBV21-1; j_call: TRBJ2-1; cdr3_aa: CASSARTGTSYGNEQFF; cdr3_nt: TGTGCCAGCAGCGCTAGAACAGGGACTAGCTATGGCAATGAGCAGTTCTTC